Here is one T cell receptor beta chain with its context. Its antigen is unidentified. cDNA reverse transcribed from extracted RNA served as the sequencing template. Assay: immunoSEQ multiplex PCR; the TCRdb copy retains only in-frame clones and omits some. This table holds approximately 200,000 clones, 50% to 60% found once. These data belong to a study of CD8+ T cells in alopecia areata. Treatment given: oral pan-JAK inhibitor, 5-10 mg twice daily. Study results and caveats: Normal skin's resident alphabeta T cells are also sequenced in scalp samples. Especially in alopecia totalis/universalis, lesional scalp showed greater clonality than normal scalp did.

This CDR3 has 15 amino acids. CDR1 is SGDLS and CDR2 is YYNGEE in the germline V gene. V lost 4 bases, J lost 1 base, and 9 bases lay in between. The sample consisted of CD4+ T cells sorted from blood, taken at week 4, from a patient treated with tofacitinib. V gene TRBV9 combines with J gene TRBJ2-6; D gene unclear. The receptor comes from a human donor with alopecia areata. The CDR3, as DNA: TGTGCCAGCAGCCAAGCTAGGTCTGGGGCCAACGTCCTGACTTTC. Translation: CASSQARSGANVLTF.